This entry concerns a single T cell receptor beta chain. Its antigen is still unknown. At one of its ends the junction is not consistent with the germline gene, which may arise from a read error. The CDR3 has 14 amino acids. CDR1 and CDR2 from the germline V gene are MNHEY and SVGEGT. Each CDR3 protein gets one entry after TCRdb re-called the reads with MiXCR. This table has roughly 40,000 distinct CDR3 sequences, 9.5% to 15% appearing once. This record belongs to a study of type 1 regulatory T cells. Study-wide context: T-allo10 is a Tr1-enriched, alloantigen-specific CD4 T cell product made in vitro.

General observations from the study: Type 1 regulatory T cells had a more restricted TCR repertoire than non-type 1 regulatory T cells.

This TCR came from a human donor in good health. Sequencing was performed on cultured non-Tr1 T cells, either the whole culture or a sorted T cell fraction (not recorded which). The chain employs TRBV6-2 or TRBV6-3 and TRBJ2-3, with D perhaps TRBD2 (5 bases). The CDR3 bases are TGTGCCAGCAGTTCTTCCCTCGAGGGAGATCCGCAGTATTTT. It specifies CASSSSLEGDPQYF.